The 14 T cell receptor beta chains below come from one sample, sequenced in a study of response to subunit inactivated influenza vaccine. TCRdb recomputed calls from the RT-PCR reads with MiXCR, one row per CDR3 protein. The sample records more than 450,000 distinct CDR3 sequences, 6.5% to 8% being singletons. The sample in question was PBMCs from blood, obtained around 25 months after vaccination. These receptors originate from a man aged 45 to 75 who received an inactivated influenza vaccine.

This clonotype has a count of ten or more. The chain combines TRBV27 with TRBJ1-1; D uncertain. The CDR3 is 13 residues long. CDR1 and CDR2 from the germline V gene are MNHEY and SMNVEV (reference sequence). Trimming cost V 5 bases and J 6 bases, with 13 bases left between them. CDR3 residues: CASSARLPSEAFF. The CDR3 DNA follows: TGTGCCAGCAGTGCCCGACTGCCGTCTGAAGCTTTCTTT.

This sequence joins TRBV3-1 and TRBJ2-1; 8 bases match TRBD2. Germline CDR1 reads LGHDT; CDR2 reads YNNKEL (reference sequence). After removal of 4 bases from V and 7 bases from J, the junction contained 9 bases not matched to a gene. The CDR3 covers 15 residues. In DNA, the CDR3 is TGTGCCAGCAGCCCCTTCACTAGCGGTGCGAATGAGCAGTTCTTC. Encoded protein: CASSPFTSGANEQFF.

The rearrangement joins TRBV7-9 to TRBJ2-2; D call uncertain. V lost 8 bases to trimming and J lost 5 bases, with 9 bases between them. There are 12 residues in the CDR3. From germline, CDR1 is SEHNR and CDR2 FQNEAQ (reference sequence). The CDR3, as DNA: TGTGCCAGCCCGCGACGGACCGGGGAGCTGTTTTTT. Residues: CASPRRTGELFF.

This clonotype was observed a handful of times. The gene calls are TRBV4-1 and TRBJ2-5, with D possibly matching TRBD2 (5 bases). V lost 0 bases, J lost 5 bases, and 13 bases lay in between. Germline CDR1 reads MGHRA; CDR2 reads YSYEKL. The CDR3 covers 15 residues. CDR3 sequence: CASSQDSRRGETQYF. DNA for the CDR3: TGCGCCAGCAGCCAAGATAGCAGGAGAGGGGAGACCCAGTACTTC.

On this clonotype: The junction departs from germline at one end; a sequencing error may be responsible. This rearrangement joins TRBV6-6 to TRBJ2-7; a weak D match, TRBD1 (6 bases). The germline V gene has CDR1 MNHNY and CDR2 SVGAGI (reference sequence). The CDR3 spans 13 residues. CDR3 in amino acids: CASSPGQYYKQYF. The CDR3 DNA follows: TGTGCCAGCAGTCCGGGACAATACTACAAGCAGTACTTC.

The chain employs TRBV4-3 and TRBJ2-7; 9 bases match TRBD1. Germline CDR1 is LGHNA and CDR2 is YSLEER. CDR3 length: 18 amino acids. With 3 bases clipped from V and 2 bases from J, the junction kept 14 bases outside the gene matches. CDR3 coding DNA: TGCGCCAGCAGCCAGACCAGGACAGGGGATTGGGTGACCTACGAGCAGTACTTC. This translates into CASSQTRTGDWVTYEQYF.

This clonotype has at least ten counts. The genes are TRBV9 and TRBJ2-1; 9 bases align to TRBD2. J gave up 2 bases and V 4 bases, and 7 bases lay outside the gene matches. Germline V gene data show CDR1 as SGDLS and CDR2 as YYNGEE. The length of the CDR3 is 16 residues. CDR3 loop: CASSPYSGSTYNEQFF. The CDR3, as DNA: TGTGCCAGCAGCCCATATAGCGGGAGCACCTACAATGAGCAGTTCTTC.

This clonotype came up a few times. The chain carries TRBV20-1 and TRBJ2-5, with D tentatively TRBD1 (5 bases). CDR1 and CDR2 from the germline V gene are DFQATT and SNEGSKA (reference sequence). This CDR3 contains 17 residues. V dropped 0 bases and J dropped 5 bases, with 22 bases sitting between them. This CDR3 reads CSARDSPKQVIYETQYF. CDR3 sequence (DNA): TGCAGTGCTAGAGATAGTCCAAAACAGGTGATCTACGAGACCCAGTACTTC.

The rearrangement uses TRBV29-1 and TRBJ1-1, with D tentatively TRBD1 (5 bases). Trimming removed 4 bases from V and 6 bases from J, with 18 bases in between. Germline V gene sequence: CDR1 SQVTM, CDR2 ANQGSEA. CDR3 length: 14 amino acids. The CDR3 loop is CSVGVGGRGSEAFF. In nucleotides, the CDR3 is TGCAGCGTTGGAGTCGGGGGGAGAGGTTCTGAAGCTTTCTTT.

The sample holds a few counts of this clonotype. The genes are TRBV4-3 and TRBJ2-5, with 8 bases that match TRBD2. Germline CDR1 is LGHNA and CDR2 is YSLEER. V was pared by 1 base and J by 5 bases, with 6 bases of the junction left unmatched. The CDR3 extends over 15 amino acids. CDR3 nucleotides: TGCGCCAGCAGCCAAGGTTCGGGGGGGCGGGAGACCCAGTACTTC. Translated, it gives CASSQGSGGRETQYF.

Only a few counts were recorded for this clonotype. CDR3 loop: CASRYGGSGNTIYF. The CDR3 nucleotides read TGTGCCAGCAGGTACGGAGGCTCTGGAAACACCATATATTTT. The rearrangement links TRBV2 to TRBJ1-3; D ambiguous. Trimming left V 6 bases short and J 0 bases short, with 9 bases between. The germline gives CDR1 SNHLY, CDR2 FYNNEI. There are 14 residues in the CDR3.

This clonotype was seen at least ten times. The V gene is TRBV3-1, the J gene TRBJ2-6; D call uncertain. Trimming shortened V by 2 bases and J by 4 bases, and 12 bases separated the two germline ends. The germline gives CDR1 LGHDT, CDR2 YNNKEL (reference sequence). This CDR3 spans 16 amino acids. CDR3 residues: CASSQSQLVGANVLTF. In nucleotides, the CDR3 is TGTGCCAGCAGCCAAAGTCAGTTAGTCGGGGCCAACGTCCTGACTTTC.

This clonotype was picked up a small number of times. The genes are TRBV20-1 and TRBJ2-7, with D possibly being TRBD2 (5 bases). V was cut by 3 bases and J by 4 bases, with 13 bases left in between. This CDR3 has 13 amino acids. The V gene's germline CDR1 is DFQATT and CDR2 SNEGSKA (reference sequence). The CDR3: CSASFGVGYEQYF. The CDR3 DNA reads TGCAGTGCTAGTTTCGGGGTCGGATACGAGCAGTACTTC.

This clonotype has more than one count but fewer than ten. This chain uses TRBV11-3 with TRBJ2-1; D remains unclear. This CDR3 contains 15 residues. Germline values: CDR1 SGHNT, CDR2 YENEEA. The V end lost 3 bases, the J end lost 8 bases, and 17 bases lay between the germline ends. The DNA of the CDR3 is TGTGCCAGCAGCTTCCTCTTTATCCCGATGGATGAGCAGTTCTTC. Translating it yields CASSFLFIPMDEQFF.